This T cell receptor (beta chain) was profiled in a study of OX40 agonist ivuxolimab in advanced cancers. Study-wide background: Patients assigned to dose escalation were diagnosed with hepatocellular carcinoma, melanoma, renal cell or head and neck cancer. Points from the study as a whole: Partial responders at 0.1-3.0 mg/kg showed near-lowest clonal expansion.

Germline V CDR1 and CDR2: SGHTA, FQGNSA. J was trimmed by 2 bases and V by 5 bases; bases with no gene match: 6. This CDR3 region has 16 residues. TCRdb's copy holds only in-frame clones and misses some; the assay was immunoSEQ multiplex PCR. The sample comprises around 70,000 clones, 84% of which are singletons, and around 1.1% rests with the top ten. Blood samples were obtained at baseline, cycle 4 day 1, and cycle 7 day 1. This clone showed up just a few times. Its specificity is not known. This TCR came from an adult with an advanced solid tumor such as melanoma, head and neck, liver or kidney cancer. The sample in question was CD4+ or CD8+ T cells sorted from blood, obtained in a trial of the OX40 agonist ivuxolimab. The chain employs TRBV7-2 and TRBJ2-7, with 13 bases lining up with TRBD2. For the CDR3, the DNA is TGTGCCAGCAGCCCAACCGGGACTAGCGGGGCCTACGAGCAGTACTTC. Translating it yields CASSPTGTSGAYEQYF.